This T cell receptor beta chain derives from a study of monozygotic twins with inflammatory bowel disease. TCRdb reprocessed the 5' RACE reads and reports one entry per CDR3 protein, with no DNA. This repertoire includes 200,000 to 250,000 distinct CDR3 sequences. The CDR3 runs 16 residues. The V gene's germline CDR1 is WNHNN and CDR2 SYGVQD (reference sequence). This sequence joins TRBV10-1 and TRBJ2-4; checking the TCRdb D call of TRBD1 is not possible without DNA. Material for sequencing was blood. This receptor was obtained from a human donor with ulcerative colitis or Crohn's disease, or a healthy co-twin of an affected twin (not recorded which). CDR3 region: CASSSQQATFKNIQYF.